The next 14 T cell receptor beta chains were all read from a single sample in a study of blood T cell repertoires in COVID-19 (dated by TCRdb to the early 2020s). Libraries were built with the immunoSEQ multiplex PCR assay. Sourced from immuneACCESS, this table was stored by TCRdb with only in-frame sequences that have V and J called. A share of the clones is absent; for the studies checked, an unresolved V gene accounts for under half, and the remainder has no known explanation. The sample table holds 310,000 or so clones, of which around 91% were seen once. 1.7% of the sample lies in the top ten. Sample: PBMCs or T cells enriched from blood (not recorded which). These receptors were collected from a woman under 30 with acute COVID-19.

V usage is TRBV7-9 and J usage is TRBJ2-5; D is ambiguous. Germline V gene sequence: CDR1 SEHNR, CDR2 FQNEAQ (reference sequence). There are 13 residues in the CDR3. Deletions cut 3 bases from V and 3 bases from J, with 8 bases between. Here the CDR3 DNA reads TGTGCCAGCAGCTTGCCACAAGAAGAGACCCAGTACTTC. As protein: CASSLPQEETQYF.

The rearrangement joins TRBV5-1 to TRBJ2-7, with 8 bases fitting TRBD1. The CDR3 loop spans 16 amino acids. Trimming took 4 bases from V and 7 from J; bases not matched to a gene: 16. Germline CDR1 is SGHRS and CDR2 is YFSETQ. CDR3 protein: CASSRVLPGQAGEQYF. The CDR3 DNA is TGCGCCAGCAGCCGAGTTTTACCGGGACAGGCGGGGGAGCAGTACTTC.

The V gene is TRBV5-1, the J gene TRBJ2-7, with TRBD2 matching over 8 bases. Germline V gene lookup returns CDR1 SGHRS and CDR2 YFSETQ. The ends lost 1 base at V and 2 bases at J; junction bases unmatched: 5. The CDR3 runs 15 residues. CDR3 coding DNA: TGCGCCAGCAGCTTGTTTGGAGCGGGAGCCTACGAGCAGTACTTC. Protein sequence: CASSLFGAGAYEQYF.

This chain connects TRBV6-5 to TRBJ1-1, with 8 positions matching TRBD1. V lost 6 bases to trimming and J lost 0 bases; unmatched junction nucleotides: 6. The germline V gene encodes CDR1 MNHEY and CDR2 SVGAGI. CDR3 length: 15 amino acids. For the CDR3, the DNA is TGTGCCAGCAGCCCCGACAGGGGAATGAACACTGAAGCTTTCTTT. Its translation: CASSPDRGMNTEAFF.

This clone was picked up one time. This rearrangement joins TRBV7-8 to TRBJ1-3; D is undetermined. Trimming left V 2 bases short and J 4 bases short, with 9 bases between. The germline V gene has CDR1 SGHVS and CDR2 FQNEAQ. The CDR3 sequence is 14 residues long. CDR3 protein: CASSLRGLGNTIYF. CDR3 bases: TGTGCCAGCAGCTTACGGGGTCTGGGAAACACCATATATTTT.

The CDR3 loop reads CASSPGGTLDEQFF. In DNA form, the CDR3 reads TGCGCCAGCAGCCCCGGGGGGACCCTCGATGAGCAGTTCTTC. The rearrangement links TRBV4-3 to TRBJ2-1; TRBD2 matches 7 bases. The CDR3 loop spans 14 amino acids. CDR1 is LGHNA and CDR2 is YSLEER in the germline V gene. V was clipped by 4 bases and J by 8 bases; unmatched bases: 8.

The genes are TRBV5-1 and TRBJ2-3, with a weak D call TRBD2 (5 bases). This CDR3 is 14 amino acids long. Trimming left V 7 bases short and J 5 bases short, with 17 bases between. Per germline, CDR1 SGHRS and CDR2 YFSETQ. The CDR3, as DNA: TGCGCCAGCTGTGTAGGGAGTGGGGTAGATACGCAGTATTTT. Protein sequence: CASCVGSGVDTQYF. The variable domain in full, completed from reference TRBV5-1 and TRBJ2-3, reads KAGVTQTPRYLIKTRGQQVTLSCSPISGHRSVSWYQQTPGQGLQFLFEYFSETQRNKGNFPGRFSGRQFSNSRSEMNVSTLELGDSALYLCASCVGSGVDTQYFGPGTRLTVL.

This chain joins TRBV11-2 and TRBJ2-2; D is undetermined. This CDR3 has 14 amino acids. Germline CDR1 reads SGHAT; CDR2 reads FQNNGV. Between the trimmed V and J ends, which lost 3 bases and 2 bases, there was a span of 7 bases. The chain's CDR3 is CASSFRLNTGELFF. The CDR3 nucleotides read TGTGCCAGCAGCTTTCGGTTAAACACCGGGGAGCTGTTTTTT.

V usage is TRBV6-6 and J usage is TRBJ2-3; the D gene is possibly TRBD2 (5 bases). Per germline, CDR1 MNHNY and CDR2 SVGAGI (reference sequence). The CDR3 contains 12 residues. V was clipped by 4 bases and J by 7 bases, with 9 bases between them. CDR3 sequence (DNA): TGTGCCAGCAGTTCCGACTATCATACGCAGTATTTT. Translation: CASSSDYHTQYF.

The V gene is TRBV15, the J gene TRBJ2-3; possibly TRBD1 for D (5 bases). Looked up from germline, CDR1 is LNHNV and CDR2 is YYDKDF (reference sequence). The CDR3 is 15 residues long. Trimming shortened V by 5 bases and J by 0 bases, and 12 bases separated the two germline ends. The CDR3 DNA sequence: TGTGCCACCAGCCTCGACAGTTATAGCACAGATACGCAGTATTTT. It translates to CATSLDSYSTDTQYF.

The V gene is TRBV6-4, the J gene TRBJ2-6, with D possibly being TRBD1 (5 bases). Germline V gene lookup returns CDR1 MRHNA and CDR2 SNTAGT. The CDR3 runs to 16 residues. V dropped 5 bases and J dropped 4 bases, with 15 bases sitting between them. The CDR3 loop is CASSSGYVDGANVLTF. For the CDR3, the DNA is TGTGCCAGCAGTTCAGGGTACGTTGACGGGGCCAACGTCCTGACTTTC.

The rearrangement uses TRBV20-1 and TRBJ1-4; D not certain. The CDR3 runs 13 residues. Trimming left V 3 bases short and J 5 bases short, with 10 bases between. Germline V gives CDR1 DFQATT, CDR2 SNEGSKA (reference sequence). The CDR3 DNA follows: TGCAGTGCTAGTCCGGAGATCAATGAAAAACTGTTTTTT. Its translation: CSASPEINEKLFF.

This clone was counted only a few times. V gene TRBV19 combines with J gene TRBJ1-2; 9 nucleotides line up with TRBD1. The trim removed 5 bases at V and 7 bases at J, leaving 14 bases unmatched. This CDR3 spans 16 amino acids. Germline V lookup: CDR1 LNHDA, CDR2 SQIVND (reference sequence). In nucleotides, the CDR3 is TGTGCCAGTAGTCCACGAGAGGCCAGGGACAGGGTTGGCTACACCTTC. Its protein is CASSPREARDRVGYTF. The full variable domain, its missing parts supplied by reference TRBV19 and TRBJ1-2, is DGGITQSPKYLFRKEGQNVTLSCEQNLNHDAMYWYRQDPGQGLRLIYYSQIVNDFQKGDIAEGYSVSREKKESFPLTVTSAQKNPTAFYLCASSPREARDRVGYTFGSGTRLTVV.

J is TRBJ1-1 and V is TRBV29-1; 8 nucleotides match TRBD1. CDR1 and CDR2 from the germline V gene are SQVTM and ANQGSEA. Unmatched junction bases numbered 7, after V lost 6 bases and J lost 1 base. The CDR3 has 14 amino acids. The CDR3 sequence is CSVPRQGPNTEAFF. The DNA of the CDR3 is TGCAGCGTACCTAGACAGGGGCCGAACACTGAAGCTTTCTTT.